This TCR beta chain was retrieved from a study of T-cell reconstitution after alpha-beta-depleted transplantation in children. V shed 6 bases and J shed 3 bases, with 15 bases lying between them. CDR1 and CDR2 (germline): LGHDT, YNNKEL (reference sequence). The CDR3 is 15 amino acids. Unique molecular identifiers were incorporated into the prepared TCRbeta library. TCRdb reprocessed the PCR reads via MiXCR and lists one record per CDR3 protein. This table holds about half a million distinct CDR3 sequences, roughly an eighth found once. This clonotype showed up just a few times. This TCR was sampled from a human donor who donated a stem cell graft to a child with combined immunodeficiency. The rearrangement joins TRBV3-1 to TRBJ2-1; weak D call: TRBD1 (6 bases). The material was PBMCs from the stem cell graft donor, obtained from the stem cell graft. The CDR3: CASSKPGQYYNEQFF. The CDR3, as DNA: TGTGCCAGCAGTAAACCGGGACAATACTACAATGAGCAGTTCTTC.